This TCR beta chain was recovered during a study of regulatory T cells in long-lasting Graves disease. Broader study findings: Persistent cases of Graves' showed reduced TCR diversity relative to newly diagnosed patients. Accuracy was perhaps lowered by the small sample size.

In regard to this clonotype: Its cognate antigen is unknown.

CDR1 and CDR2 from the germline V gene are LNHDA and SQIVND (reference sequence). Between the trimmed V and J ends, which lost 3 bases and 4 bases, there was a span of 15 bases. The CDR3 has 15 amino acids. As to time point: newly diagnosed GD, antithyroid drugs for less than 3 months. With RNA extracted from PBMCs as input, the TCR library was made. Patients came from an endocrinology department in Xi'an, China. iRepertoire HTBI primers and Arm-PCR of CDR3 regions built TCR beta libraries. Using its own MiXCR run on the multiplex PCR reads, TCRdb lists one record per CDR3 protein. The repertoire holds a few hundred thousand distinct CDR3 sequences, with about 10% as singletons. The same sample was also used in a study of T cells in Graves' hyperthyroidism and ophthalmopathy. In that study: Uncontrolled infection, other autoimmune disease, pregnancy or lactation excluded patients.

The TCR comes from a young woman with Graves disease. The sample consisted of peripheral blood mononuclear cells (PBMCs), taken at new diagnosis, from a patient treated with antithyroid drugs. This chain connects TRBV19 to TRBJ1-2; a possible D gene is TRBD1 (5 bases). CDR3 DNA: TGTGCCAGTAGTATTTTGGACAAGGGAGCCTATGGCTACACCTTC. This gives the protein CASSILDKGAYGYTF. The whole variable domain, remainder taken from reference TRBV19 and TRBJ1-2, is DGGITQSPKYLFRKEGQNVTLSCEQNLNHDAMYWYRQDPGQGLRLIYYSQIVNDFQKGDIAEGYSVSREKKESFPLTVTSAQKNPTAFYLCASSILDKGAYGYTFGSGTRLTVV.